These 26 T cell receptor beta chains share one sample of origin, sequenced in a study of blood T cell repertoires in COVID-19. Sequencing was performed with immunoSEQ multiplex PCR; in TCRdb, only in-frame clones are kept and a portion is missing. This sample has approximately 250,000 clones; 65% to 90% occur once, and the top ten carry about 8.2%. The sample taken for sequencing was PBMCs or T cells enriched from blood (not recorded which). The receptor source for this set is a woman aged 45 to 65 with acute COVID-19.

V and J are TRBV25-1 and TRBJ1-2; TRBD1 aligns across 7 bases. CDR1 and CDR2 (germline): MGHDK, SYGVNS. CDR3 length: 14 residues. With V trimmed by 2 bases and J by 2 bases, 2 bases remained unmatched. The CDR3 nucleotides read TGTGCCAGCAGTGAAACAGGGGCCAACTATGGCTACACCTTC. This encodes CASSETGANYGYTF.

This clone was observed a few times. The chain joins TRBV19 to TRBJ1-5; a possible D gene is TRBD1 (5 bases). V was shortened by 3 bases and J by 11 bases, with 11 bases between the two germline ends. This CDR3 has 12 amino acids. Germline V CDR1 and CDR2: LNHDA, SQIVND (reference sequence). The DNA of the CDR3 is TGTGCCAGTAGTATTGGGGGAGGGACCCAGCATTTT. Encoded protein: CASSIGGGTQHF.

This chain uses TRBV9 with TRBJ1-5; a possible D gene is TRBD1 (6 bases). The CDR3 covers 14 residues. The germline CDR1 and CDR2 sequences are SGDLS and YYNGEE. Trimming took 3 bases from V and 8 from J, leaving 15 bases between them. This CDR3 reads CASSGTVGAEPQHF. The CDR3 DNA follows: TGTGCCAGCAGCGGGACAGTCGGGGCTGAGCCCCAGCATTTT. Variable domain in full (rest from reference TRBV9 and TRBJ1-5): DSGVTQTPKHLITATGQRVTLRCSPRSGDLSVYWYQQSLDQGLQFLIQYYNGEERAKGNILERFSAQQFPDLHSELNLSSLELGDSALYFCASSGTVGAEPQHFGDGTRLSIL.

The rearrangement links TRBV27 to TRBJ2-7, with 7 bases lining up with TRBD1. Germline lookup yields CDR1 MNHEY and CDR2 SMNVEV (reference sequence). The V and J ends lost 3 bases and 12 bases, in that order; junction bases with no gene match: 8. This CDR3 has 12 amino acids. DNA of the CDR3: TGTGCCAGCAGTTTCGCGGACAGGCCGCCGTACTTC. This sequence encodes CASSFADRPPYF.

The chain employs TRBV4-1 and TRBJ2-5; 11 positions match TRBD2. J gave up 1 base and V 0 bases, and 1 base lay outside the gene matches. Germline values: CDR1 MGHRA, CDR2 YSYEKL. This CDR3 is built from 16 residues. The CDR3: CASSQDGTSGQETQYF. The CDR3 DNA follows: TGCGCCAGCAGCCAAGACGGGACTAGCGGCCAAGAGACCCAGTACTTC.

V and J are TRBV27 and TRBJ1-6, with D perhaps matching TRBD1 (5 bases). Per germline, CDR1 MNHEY and CDR2 SMNVEV (reference sequence). The CDR3 has 14 amino acids. V was pared by 4 bases and J by 6 bases, with 10 bases between. CDR3 sequence (DNA): TGTGCCAGCAGTTCAGACAGCCGTAATTCACCCCTCCACTTT. Its protein is CASSSDSRNSPLHF.

J is TRBJ1-1 and V is TRBV3-1 (or the pseudogene TRBV3-2); D remains ambiguous. The CDR3 length is 13 residues. V was clipped by 1 base and J by 1 base, with 4 bases between them. From germline, CDR1 is LGHDT and CDR2 YNNKEL (reference sequence). The CDR3, as DNA: TGTGCCAGCAGCCAAGTCGGGAACACTGAAGCTTTCTTT. It specifies CASSQVGNTEAFF.

The chain employs TRBV10-2 and TRBJ2-7; D might be TRBD2 (6 bases). Trimming removed 3 bases at V and 2 bases at J, with 11 bases between. Germline V lookup: CDR1 WSHSY, CDR2 SAAADI. The CDR3 has 14 amino acids. The CDR3 nucleotides read TGCGCCAGCAGTGACCCTCGGGGGACCTACGAGCAGTACTTC. Its translation is CASSDPRGTYEQYF.

Of note for this clone: Distinct nucleotide sequences in the sample also encode this CDR3. V usage is TRBV7-9 and J usage is TRBJ1-1, with a tentative D call TRBD1 (6 bases). Germline V gene lookup returns CDR1 SEHNR and CDR2 FQNEAQ (reference sequence). The CDR3 runs 14 residues. Between the trimmed V and J ends, which lost 5 bases and 1 base, there was a span of 11 bases. CDR3 bases: TGTGCCAGCAGCCAAGGGACATCGAACACTGAAGCTTTCTTT. It yields the protein CASSQGTSNTEAFF.

The V and J genes are TRBV12-3 or TRBV12-4 and TRBJ2-7; the D gene is possibly TRBD2 (6 bases). Trimming took 0 bases from V and 7 from J, leaving 7 bases between them. The CDR3 is 12 amino acids. CDR3 DNA sequence: TGTGCCAGCAGTTTAGCCGCGGGAGAGCAGTACTTC. It codes for CASSLAAGEQYF.

Comments on this clone: Other nucleotide sequences from this sample produce the same CDR3. The V call is TRBV2, the J call TRBJ1-5; perhaps TRBD1 as D (6 bases). From germline, CDR1 is SNHLY and CDR2 FYNNEI. The CDR3 has 13 amino acids. V dropped 4 bases and J dropped 2 bases, with 6 bases sitting between them. The CDR3 loop is CASSGTGNQPQHF. The CDR3 DNA reads as TGTGCCAGCAGTGGGACAGGCAATCAGCCCCAGCATTTT. The whole variable domain, filled in from reference TRBV2 and TRBJ1-5, reads EPEVTQTPSHQVTQMGQEVILRCVPISNHLYFYWYRQILGQKVEFLVSFYNNEISEKSEIFDDQFSVERPDGSNFTLKIRSTKLEDSAMYFCASSGTGNQPQHFGDGTRLSIL.

The chain uses TRBV11-2 and TRBJ2-5; a weak D match, TRBD1 (5 bases). Trimming took 2 bases from V and 1 from J, leaving 8 bases between them. The CDR3 has 14 amino acids. Germline loops: CDR1 SGHAT, CDR2 FQNNGV. CDR3 in DNA: TGTGCCAGCAGCTTATCACAGGTCCAAGAGACCCAGTACTTC. Protein: CASSLSQVQETQYF.

The chain uses TRBV6-5 and TRBJ2-6; possibly TRBD1 for D (5 bases). This CDR3 spans 15 amino acids. From germline, CDR1 is MNHEY and CDR2 SVGAGI. The germline V and J ends were trimmed by 4 bases and 0 bases, with 7 bases remaining between them. The CDR3 DNA follows: TGTGCCAGCAGTTCTGACAGCTCTGGGGCCAACGTCCTGACTTTC. Its translation: CASSSDSSGANVLTF.

This clone occurred once. V is TRBV5-1 and J is TRBJ2-1, with TRBD1 identical over 9 bases. The V gene's germline CDR1 is SGHRS and CDR2 YFSETQ. CDR3 size: 16 residues. V was pared by 2 bases and J by 2 bases, with 5 bases of the junction left unmatched. CDR3 region: CASSFTGTGTYNEQFF. The CDR3 coding sequence is TGCGCCAGCAGCTTTACTGGGACAGGGACCTACAATGAGCAGTTCTTC.

In regard to this clone: Germline is not matched at one junction end, which may reflect a read error. CDR3 in DNA: TGTGCTAGCAGCTTAGCATCGGGGAATGAGCAGTTCTTC. Its translation is CASSLASGNEQFF. The V call is TRBV7-7, the J call TRBJ2-1, with D perhaps matching TRBD2 (5 bases). Germline values: CDR1 SSHAT, CDR2 FNYEAQ (reference sequence). The CDR3 is made up of 13 amino acids.

V and J are TRBV6-5 and TRBJ1-2, with a tentative D call TRBD1 (5 bases). Trimming took 4 bases from V and 7 from J, leaving 13 bases between them. Germline CDR1 and CDR2: MNHEY and SVGAGI. The CDR3 has 13 residues. The CDR3 region has the DNA TGTGCCAGCAGTTCAGGGCTCCGCGGTGGCTACACCTTC. Translating gives CASSSGLRGGYTF.

This clone was seen more than once but under ten times. V usage is TRBV18 and J usage is TRBJ1-6; D is uncertain. Trimming pared 2 bases from V and 10 bases from J, leaving 15 bases between. Germline CDR1 is KGHSH and CDR2 is LQKENI. The CDR3 extends over 15 amino acids. The CDR3, as DNA: TGTGCCAGCTCACCAGAGGGATCCCTATTGTCACCCCTCCACTTT. Translation gives CASSPEGSLLSPLHF.

The chain recombines TRBV2 with TRBJ2-3; D remains unclear. The germline V gene has CDR1 SNHLY and CDR2 FYNNEI. The V end was cut by 8 bases, the J end by 6 bases, with 9 bases between. CDR3 length: 11 amino acids. The CDR3 is CASLKADTQYF. CDR3 nucleotides: TGTGCCAGCCTAAAAGCGGATACGCAGTATTTT.

V gene TRBV7-9 combines with J gene TRBJ1-2, with unresolved D. V was cut by 2 bases and J by 8 bases, with 9 bases left in between. Germline lookup yields CDR1 SEHNR and CDR2 FQNEAQ (reference sequence). The CDR3 contains 12 residues. The CDR3 DNA reads as TGTGCCAGCAGCTTAAATACAGTCGGCTACACCTTC. This translates into CASSLNTVGYTF.

The chain links TRBV2 to TRBJ1-2; the match to TRBD1 covers 11 bases. The V and J ends lost 6 bases and 7 bases, in that order; junction bases with no gene match: 1. Germline V gives CDR1 SNHLY, CDR2 FYNNEI. The CDR3 loop spans 12 amino acids. CDR3 in DNA: TGTGCCAGCAGGGACAGGGGGCTTGGCTACACCTTC. As protein: CASRDRGLGYTF. The full variable domain, completed using reference TRBV2 and TRBJ1-2, is EPEVTQTPSHQVTQMGQEVILRCVPISNHLYFYWYRQILGQKVEFLVSFYNNEISEKSEIFDDQFSVERPDGSNFTLKIRSTKLEDSAMYFCASRDRGLGYTFGSGTRLTVV.

This sequence joins TRBV10-3 and TRBJ2-5; the match to TRBD1 covers 9 bases. The CDR3 has 15 residues. Trimming at V came to 0 bases and at J to 2 bases, leaving 1 base not matched to a gene. The germline gives CDR1 ENHRY, CDR2 SYGVKD. Written as DNA, the CDR3 is TGTGCCATCAGTGAGTCGGACAGGGGACAAGAGACCCAGTACTTC. It codes for CAISESDRGQETQYF.

This chain links TRBV6-2 or TRBV6-3 with TRBJ2-2; maybe TRBD1 (5 bases). V lost 4 bases and J lost 5, with 11 bases in between. Germline values: CDR1 MNHEY, CDR2 SVGEGT. The CDR3 consists of 14 residues. The CDR3 nucleotides are TGTGCCAGCAGTTGGTCCAGGGTAACCGGGGAGCTGTTTTTT. It encodes CASSWSRVTGELFF.

This chain connects TRBV12-3 or TRBV12-4 to TRBJ1-2; 7 bases agree with TRBD1. Trimming took 3 bases from V and 8 from J; bases not matched to a gene: 3. The length of the CDR3 is 12 residues. In DNA form, the CDR3 reads TGTGCCAGCAGTTTGACAGGGAACGGCTACACCTTC. Its translation: CASSLTGNGYTF.

CDR3 sequence reads: CASSQRSRGRTDTQYF. In DNA form, the CDR3 reads TGTGCCAGCAGCCAAAGATCCAGGGGCCGCACAGATACGCAGTATTTT. The chain couples TRBV16 to TRBJ2-3; maybe TRBD1 (6 bases). V was clipped by 2 bases and J by 1 base, with 13 bases between them. This CDR3 contains 16 residues. Germline V gives CDR1 KGHSY, CDR2 FQNENV.

In its sample, this clone was seen once. V and J are TRBV14 and TRBJ2-7; D may be TRBD2 (6 bases). The germline V gene encodes CDR1 SGHDN and CDR2 FVKESK. With 2 bases removed from V and 4 bases from J, the gap between germline ends came to 15 bases. The CDR3 spans 15 residues. CDR3: CASSQRGLGTYEQYF. DNA for the CDR3: TGTGCCAGCAGCCAACGGGGACTTGGAACTTACGAGCAGTACTTC.

This clone is a singleton in its sample. V usage is TRBV6-5 and J usage is TRBJ1-1; D uncertain. The CDR3 totals 14 residues. The germline V and J ends were trimmed by 6 bases and 1 base, with 12 bases remaining between them. Germline V gene lookup returns CDR1 MNHEY and CDR2 SVGAGI. CDR3 in DNA: TGTGCCAGCAGCCATGGCCCGGGGAACACTGAAGCTTTCTTT. Encoded protein: CASSHGPGNTEAFF.